The 29 T cell receptor beta chains below were found in one sample sequenced in a study of T cells in localized non-small cell lung cancer. TCRdb's copy holds only in-frame clones and misses some; the assay was immunoSEQ multiplex PCR. The repertoire holds tens of thousands of clones, approximately 90% seen once, with less than 25% in the top ten. The input for sequencing was peripheral blood, taken before any cancer treatment. The origin of the receptors is a woman aged 35 to 69 with stage I squamous cell lung carcinoma.

J is TRBJ1-1 and V is TRBV2; no firm D call. Per germline, CDR1 SNHLY and CDR2 FYNNEI. V lost 5 bases and J lost 2, with 6 bases in between. This CDR3 contains 12 residues. CDR3 protein: CASSLINTEAFF. CDR3 DNA sequence: TGTGCCAGCAGTCTGATCAACACTGAAGCTTTCTTT.

The CDR3 region has the DNA TGTGCCAGCAGTGCTGACAGGGTAGGTGAAGCTTTCTTT. This encodes CASSADRVGEAFF. V gene TRBV6-1 combines with J gene TRBJ1-1, with 7 bases fitting TRBD1. Germline trimming cut 4 bases from V and 7 bases from J; bases unmatched to any gene: 6. The germline gives CDR1 MNHNS, CDR2 SASEGT. The CDR3 is 13 amino acids.

The gene calls are TRBV27 and TRBJ1-3; no clear D gene. Looked up from germline, CDR1 is MNHEY and CDR2 is SMNVEV (reference sequence). This CDR3 has 13 amino acids. V lost 8 bases to trimming and J lost 4 bases, with 12 bases between them. CDR3 sequence reads: CASGNGVGNTIYF. CDR3 in DNA: TGTGCCAGCGGAAATGGGGTCGGAAACACCATATATTTT.

The V gene is TRBV5-4, the J gene TRBJ2-2; weak D call: TRBD2 (5 bases). Looked up from germline, CDR1 is SGHNT and CDR2 is YYREEE (reference sequence). This CDR3 region has 16 residues. V was shortened by 10 bases and J by 1 base, with 20 bases between the two germline ends. The CDR3 DNA sequence: TGTGCCTCCCGCCCCGGAGGCCCAGGGAACACCGGGGAGCTGTTTTTT. Its translation is CASRPGGPGNTGELFF.

This rearrangement joins TRBV6-1 to TRBJ2-3; 8 positions agree with TRBD2. J was trimmed by 8 bases and V by 6 bases; bases with no gene match: 4. There are 12 residues in the CDR3. Germline CDR1 reads MNHNS; CDR2 reads SASEGT. The CDR3 region is CASSESGGTQYF. The CDR3 DNA follows: TGTGCCAGCAGCGAAAGCGGGGGTACGCAGTATTTT.

V usage is TRBV27 and J usage is TRBJ2-5; D is uncertain. V was pared by 4 bases and J by 5 bases, with 14 bases between. From germline, CDR1 is MNHEY and CDR2 SMNVEV (reference sequence). The CDR3 contains 14 residues. The DNA for the CDR3 is TGTGCCAGCAGTTCCGAAGGACCCGGGGAGACCCAGTACTTC. Amino acid sequence: CASSSEGPGETQYF.

This clone appeared a few times. The chain joins TRBV5-4 to TRBJ1-1; D remains unclear. Germline CDR1 and CDR2: SGHNT and YYREEE (reference sequence). Trimming cost V 1 base and J 6 bases, with 16 bases left between them. The CDR3 has 15 amino acids. For the CDR3, the DNA is TGTGCCAGCAGCTTGCCGCCAGGAGTAACGTCTGAAGCTTTCTTT. Its protein is CASSLPPGVTSEAFF.

As regards this clone: Relative to the germline gene, one junction end is altered; a read error may explain this. This CDR3 reads CASSSYRKSTKSGQRPDF. CDR3 DNA sequence: TGTGCCAGCAGCTCCTATCGTAAGTCCACAAAGTCGGGCCAACGTCCTGACTTC. The chain couples TRBV7-7 to TRBJ2-6; no firm D call. Germline CDR1 SSHAT, CDR2 FNYEAQ (reference sequence). The CDR3 sequence is 18 residues long.

The CDR3 here is CASSNPGVGTEAFF. As DNA, the CDR3 is TGTGCCAGCAGTAACCCAGGAGTCGGGACTGAAGCTTTCTTT. This rearrangement joins TRBV7-9 to TRBJ1-1; D ambiguous. This CDR3 is 14 amino acids long. CDR1 and CDR2 (germline): SEHNR, FQNEAQ (reference sequence). V shed 6 bases and J shed 5 bases, with 16 bases lying between them. Looking up the rest from reference TRBV7-9 and TRBJ1-1 gives the full variable domain: DTGVSQNPRHKITKRGQNVTFRCDPISEHNRLYWYRQTLGQGPEFLTYFQNEAQLEKSRLLSDRFSAERPKGSFSTLEIQRTEQGDSAMYLCASSNPGVGTEAFFGQGTRLTVV.

Here the CDR3 reads CASSPRASSYEQYF. The CDR3 bases are TGTGCCAGCAGCCCCAGGGCCAGCTCCTACGAGCAGTACTTC. V and J are TRBV11-1 and TRBJ2-7, with D possibly matching TRBD1 (5 bases). The germline V and J ends were trimmed by 5 bases and 0 bases, with 11 bases remaining between them. The V gene's germline CDR1 is SGHAT and CDR2 FQDESV (reference sequence). The CDR3 runs 14 residues.

J is TRBJ2-2 and V is TRBV4-1, with TRBD2 identical over 8 bases. Germline assignment: CDR1 MGHRA and CDR2 YSYEKL. The CDR3 runs to 19 residues. Germline trimming cut 0 bases from V and 5 bases from J; bases unmatched to any gene: 14. The CDR3 protein is CASSQDLFGLARDTGELFF. CDR3 DNA sequence: TGCGCCAGCAGCCAAGATCTTTTCGGACTAGCAAGGGATACCGGGGAGCTGTTTTTT.

This clone was recorded a few times. The CDR3 reads CASSSGDRYNSPLHF. In DNA form, the CDR3 reads TGCGCCAGCAGCAGCGGGGACAGGTATAATTCACCCCTCCACTTT. The chain uses TRBV5-1 and TRBJ1-6, with 8 bases identical to TRBD1. Germline-derived CDR1 and CDR2 are SGHRS and YFSETQ. With V trimmed by 4 bases and J by 4 bases, 4 bases remained unmatched. The CDR3 runs to 15 residues.

The CDR3 is CASSEQPNTGELFF. CDR3 nucleotides: TGTGCCAGCAGTGAGCAGCCTAACACCGGGGAGCTGTTTTTT. The J gene is TRBJ2-2, the V gene TRBV6-4; D remains unclear. V lost 3 bases and J 2 bases, leaving 7 bases between the germline ends. CDR1 MRHNA and CDR2 SNTAGT come from the germline V gene. CDR3 size: 14 residues.

The CDR3 DNA sequence: TGTGCCAGCTTTCTTGGGCCTGGGGGTTCAGTAGTCACTGAAGCTTTCTTT. Protein: CASFLGPGGSVVTEAFF. The J gene is TRBJ1-1, the V gene TRBV5-5; tentative D call: TRBD1 (5 bases). This CDR3 contains 17 residues. The V and J ends lost 7 bases and 4 bases respectively, with 26 bases between them. Germline values: CDR1 SGHKS, CDR2 YYEKEE (reference sequence).

This clone showed up just a few times. The V and J genes are TRBV7-3 and TRBJ1-1; 8 bases match TRBD1. The V gene's germline CDR1 is SGHTA and CDR2 FQGTGA. The CDR3 covers 13 residues. The V gene end was trimmed by 5 bases and the J gene end by 4 bases; junction bases not matched to a gene: 3. CDR3 in amino acids: CASSQGQATEAFF. CDR3 bases: TGTGCCAGCAGCCAGGGACAGGCCACTGAAGCTTTCTTT.

This rearrangement joins TRBV15 to TRBJ2-1; 10 nucleotides align to TRBD2. Germline assignment: CDR1 LNHNV and CDR2 YYDKDF (reference sequence). The CDR3 loop spans 16 amino acids. Losses at the gene ends were 3 bases for V and 6 bases for J; bases not matched to a gene: 8. The CDR3 here is CATSSSSGRSLNEQFF. The CDR3 region has the DNA TGTGCCACCAGCAGTTCTAGCGGGAGAAGTCTCAATGAGCAGTTCTTC. Full variable domain (remainder filled in from reference TRBV15 and TRBJ2-1): DAMVIQNPRYQVTQFGKPVTLSCSQTLNHNVMYWYQQKSSQAPKLLFHYYDKDFNNEADTPDNFQSRRPNTSFCFLDIRSPGLGDTAMYLCATSSSSGRSLNEQFFGPGTRLTVL.

J is TRBJ1-2 and V is TRBV6-5, with D perhaps matching TRBD1 (6 bases). Looked up from germline, CDR1 is MNHEY and CDR2 is SVGAGI. Trimming cost V 5 bases and J 0 bases, with 10 bases left between them. CDR3 length: 14 amino acids. The CDR3: CASSNRAANYGYTF. The CDR3 DNA reads as TGTGCCAGCAGTAACAGGGCAGCTAACTATGGCTACACCTTC.

The chain joins TRBV6-1 to TRBJ1-1; D remains ambiguous. The CDR3 contains 17 residues. Looked up from germline, CDR1 is MNHNS and CDR2 is SASEGT. V was trimmed by 3 bases and J by 8 bases, leaving 25 bases between them. DNA for the CDR3: TGTGCCAGCAGTGAGACTGGGTCCAAGAACGCTAGGGCCGAAGCTTTCTTT. Translating it yields CASSETGSKNARAEAFF.

The DNA of the CDR3 is TGTGCCAGCTCACCGTCGGACAGGACCGGGGAGCTGTTTTTT. Translating it yields CASSPSDRTGELFF. The chain couples TRBV18 to TRBJ2-2; TRBD1 aligns across 7 bases. Germline V lookup: CDR1 KGHSH, CDR2 LQKENI. This CDR3 is 14 amino acids long. V lost 3 bases and J lost 5; bases outside the gene matches: 3.

This chain connects TRBV2 to TRBJ1-2; D gene uncertain. Trimming cost V 8 bases and J 5 bases, with 12 bases left between them. The CDR3 sequence is 12 residues long. Germline V lookup: CDR1 SNHLY, CDR2 FYNNEI. CDR3 coding DNA: TGTGCCAGCTCAACAGAGAAGTATGGCTACACCTTC. This sequence encodes CASSTEKYGYTF.

This chain joins TRBV5-1 and TRBJ1-6, with D possibly being TRBD1 (5 bases). CDR3 length equals 13 residues. V shed 6 bases and J shed 13 bases, with 17 bases lying between them. CDR1 and CDR2 (germline): SGHRS, YFSETQ. CDR3 in amino acids: CASTLDSPPPLHF. DNA of the CDR3: TGCGCCAGCACCCTAGACAGTCCTCCGCCCCTCCACTTT.

The chain combines TRBV19 with TRBJ1-5; D unclear. Germline V CDR1 and CDR2: LNHDA, SQIVND (reference sequence). The germline V and J ends were trimmed by 4 bases and 0 bases, with 1 base remaining between them. CDR3 length equals 12 residues. The CDR3 reads CASSNSNQPQHF. For the CDR3, the DNA is TGTGCCAGTAGTAATAGCAATCAGCCCCAGCATTTT.

This clone was observed a few times. The chain carries TRBV9 and TRBJ1-5; D ambiguous. Trimming shortened V by 0 bases and J by 7 bases, and 11 bases separated the two germline ends. The CDR3 loop spans 14 amino acids. Per germline, CDR1 SGDLS and CDR2 YYNGEE. CDR3 sequence reads: CASSVDGASQPQHF. CDR3 in DNA: TGTGCCAGCAGCGTAGATGGTGCTTCCCAGCCCCAGCATTTT.

The genes are TRBV2 and TRBJ2-7; weak D call: TRBD2 (6 bases). CDR1 and CDR2 (germline): SNHLY, FYNNEI. This CDR3 has 14 residues. The germline V and J ends were trimmed by 6 bases and 0 bases, with 12 bases remaining between them. The CDR3: CASRESGLSYEQYF. As DNA, the CDR3 is TGTGCCAGCAGGGAGAGCGGGCTCTCCTACGAGCAGTACTTC.

The chain carries TRBV5-1 and TRBJ1-4, with TRBD1 matching 9 bases. The germline CDR1 and CDR2 sequences are SGHRS and YFSETQ. V was pared by 4 bases and J by 5 bases, with 3 bases of the junction left unmatched. This CDR3 is 14 amino acids long. This CDR3 reads CASSQGTGNEKLFF. The DNA for the CDR3 is TGCGCCAGCAGCCAAGGGACAGGGAATGAAAAACTGTTTTTT.

The chain is built from TRBV5-4 and TRBJ2-1, with 10 bases lining up with TRBD2. V gave up 4 bases and J gave up 5 bases; unmatched junction bases: 9. Germline loops: CDR1 SGHNT, CDR2 YYREEE (reference sequence). CDR3 length: 16 residues. The CDR3 DNA reads as TGTGCCAGCAGCCCCGGGGCTAGCGGGAGAAACAATGAGCAGTTCTTC. It is translated as CASSPGASGRNNEQFF.

V and J are TRBV6-5 and TRBJ1-5, with D possibly being TRBD1 (5 bases). This CDR3 has 15 residues. V lost 3 bases, J lost 5 bases, and 14 bases lay in between. Germline CDR1 MNHEY, CDR2 SVGAGI. Here the CDR3 DNA reads TGTGCCAGCAGTTATGAACAGGCGGTCTATCAGCCCCAGCATTTT. It is translated as CASSYEQAVYQPQHF.

V usage is TRBV30 and J usage is TRBJ2-6, with TRBD2 as a possible D gene (7 bases). The CDR3 is 18 amino acids. Germline V gene sequence: CDR1 GTSNPN, CDR2 SVGIG (reference sequence). V gave up 0 bases and J gave up 0 bases, with 15 bases separating them. This CDR3 is CAWSVRAGASSGANVLTF. For the CDR3, the DNA is TGTGCCTGGAGTGTTAGGGCGGGGGCTAGCTCTGGGGCCAACGTCCTGACTTTC.

The J gene is TRBJ1-2, the V gene TRBV15, with 7 bases fitting TRBD1. CDR3 length: 11 residues. Germline trimming cut 3 bases from V and 8 bases from J; bases unmatched to any gene: 0. Germline V gene lookup returns CDR1 LNHNV and CDR2 YYDKDF (reference sequence). The CDR3 DNA reads TGTGCCACCAGCAGGGACAGGGGCTACACCTTC. Translating gives CATSRDRGYTF.